Shown below are 24 T cell receptor beta chains from a single sample sequenced in a study of blood T cell repertoires in COVID-19. Here immunoSEQ multiplex PCR was the method, and the copy in TCRdb shows in-frame clones only, minus some. The sample has approximately 90,000 clones, roughly 78% seen once. The specimen was peripheral blood. The receptors were sampled from a woman older than 75 with acute or convalescent COVID-19.

The rearrangement uses TRBV7-4 and TRBJ2-1, with D maybe TRBD1 (6 bases). Deletions cut 9 bases from V and 2 bases from J, with 11 bases between. The CDR3 has 13 amino acids. Germline CDR1 reads SGHVT; CDR2 reads SQSDAQ. DNA for the CDR3: TGTGCCAGAGGGGGTCGGCCCTACAATGAGCAGTTCTTC. Amino acids: CARGGRPYNEQFF.

The chain joins TRBV19 to TRBJ1-1, with 7 bases identical to TRBD1. From germline, CDR1 is LNHDA and CDR2 SQIVND (reference sequence). The CDR3 is made up of 15 amino acids. The V and J ends lost 3 bases and 10 bases, in that order; junction bases with no gene match: 14. For the CDR3, the DNA is TGTGCCAGTAGTATCCTCCCAACAGGGGCGCAGGCAGCTTTCTTT. Its protein product is CASSILPTGAQAAFF.

V gene TRBV7-9 combines with J gene TRBJ1-2; D not resolved. Trimming pared 4 bases from V and 4 bases from J, leaving 10 bases between. The CDR3 runs to 13 residues. Germline CDR1 SEHNR, CDR2 FQNEAQ (reference sequence). The CDR3 nucleotides read TGTGCCAGCAGCTCACTGGGAGGCTATGGCTACACCTTC. Translated: CASSSLGGYGYTF.

As concerns this clone: One junction end disagrees with the germline gene, perhaps due to a read error. The chain recombines TRBV4-2 with TRBJ1-4; D gene uncertain. Per the germline V gene, CDR1 is LGHNA and CDR2 is YNFKEQ. This CDR3 spans 15 amino acids. CDR3: CASNQIDKAGEKLFF. CDR3 nucleotide sequence: TGTGCCAGCAACCAAATAGACAAAGCGGGCGAAAAACTGTTTTTT.

The rearrangement uses TRBV27 and TRBJ1-1; 7 bases fit TRBD1. The CDR3 contains 15 residues. V was pared by 4 bases and J by 0 bases, with 5 bases of the junction left unmatched. In germline, CDR1 is MNHEY, CDR2 SMNVEV (reference sequence). The chain's CDR3 is CASSSETGLNTEAFF. CDR3 DNA: TGTGCCAGCAGTTCCGAGACAGGGCTGAACACTGAAGCTTTCTTT.

This clone was observed a few times. The gene calls are TRBV5-8 and TRBJ1-1, with TRBD1 matching over 7 bases. The CDR3 is made up of 17 amino acids. Germline V gene data show CDR1 as SGHTS and CDR2 as YDEGEE. Germline trimming cut 8 bases from V and 4 bases from J; bases unmatched to any gene: 20. The CDR3 sequence is CASPIDRAWGRSTEAFF. CDR3 DNA sequence: TGTGCCAGTCCGATTGACAGGGCTTGGGGACGAAGCACTGAAGCTTTCTTT.

This clone was seen once. J is TRBJ1-1 and V is TRBV3-1 (or the pseudogene TRBV3-2); D gene unclear. V was clipped by 3 bases and J by 6 bases, with 17 bases between them. CDR1 and CDR2 (germline): LGHDT, YNNKEL (reference sequence). The CDR3 sequence is 15 residues long. CDR3 loop: CASSQTGSEGSEAFF. The CDR3 bases are TGTGCCAGCAGCCAGACTGGTTCCGAGGGTTCTGAAGCTTTCTTT.

This clone showed up just a few times. V gene TRBV27 combines with J gene TRBJ2-7, with D possibly matching TRBD2 (5 bases). V lost 0 bases, J lost 0 bases, and 15 bases lay in between. The germline V gene encodes CDR1 MNHEY and CDR2 SMNVEV (reference sequence). The CDR3 is made up of 17 amino acids. The CDR3 protein is CASSLSLRERSSYEQYF. In nucleotides, the CDR3 is TGTGCCAGCAGTTTATCTTTGAGGGAACGAAGCTCCTACGAGCAGTACTTC.

This rearrangement joins TRBV11-1 to TRBJ2-3; 7 positions match TRBD2. In germline, CDR1 is SGHAT, CDR2 FQDESV (reference sequence). CDR3 length equals 13 residues. The V segment lost 5 bases and the J segment 5 bases; nucleotides outside the gene matches: 4. The CDR3 protein is CASSPGGEDTQYF. The CDR3 DNA is TGTGCCAGCAGCCCGGGGGGTGAAGATACGCAGTATTTT.

The chain employs TRBV29-1 and TRBJ1-1, with unresolved D. The CDR3 totals 11 residues. The V gene lost 6 bases and the J gene lost 3 bases, with 8 bases spanning the gap. Looked up from germline, CDR1 is SQVTM and CDR2 is ANQGSEA. The CDR3 loop is CSVVEYTEAFF. The CDR3 nucleotides are TGCAGCGTAGTAGAGTACACTGAAGCTTTCTTT.

V gene TRBV15 combines with J gene TRBJ2-4; TRBD2 matches at 12 bases. Germline V gene data show CDR1 as LNHNV and CDR2 as YYDKDF (reference sequence). Unmatched junction bases numbered 12, after V lost 4 bases and J lost 8 bases. The CDR3 runs to 17 residues. The CDR3 loop is CATSIDLAGGHYDIQYF. The CDR3 DNA is TGTGCCACCAGCATAGATCTAGCGGGGGGGCATTATGACATTCAGTACTTC.

This chain uses TRBV5-1 with TRBJ2-1; 13 nucleotides align to TRBD2. Per germline, CDR1 SGHRS and CDR2 YFSETQ. This CDR3 spans 15 amino acids. The V segment lost 7 bases and the J segment 6 bases; nucleotides outside the gene matches: 7. The CDR3, as DNA: TGCGCCAGCTGGGAGACTAGCGGGAGGACCAATGAGCAGTTCTTC. It codes for CASWETSGRTNEQFF.

V and J are TRBV5-6 and TRBJ2-2; D remains ambiguous. The CDR3 sequence is 14 residues long. CDR1 SGHDT and CDR2 YYEEEE come from the germline V gene. The V gene lost 3 bases and the J gene lost 2 bases, with 8 bases spanning the gap. In DNA, the CDR3 is TGTGCCAGCAGCTACCGCCTAAACACCGGGGAGCTGTTTTTT. It specifies CASSYRLNTGELFF.

V and J are TRBV5-1 and TRBJ2-2, with no clear D. Germline CDR1 is SGHRS and CDR2 is YFSETQ. V was trimmed by 0 bases and J by 7 bases, leaving 7 bases between them. The CDR3 is made up of 13 amino acids. CDR3 amino acids: CASSLDPVGELFF. The CDR3 nucleotides read TGCGCCAGCAGCTTGGATCCGGTCGGGGAGCTGTTTTTT.

The rearrangement uses TRBV5-5 and TRBJ1-4; D gene ambiguous. Trimming stripped 0 bases from V and 7 bases from J, with 16 bases between. Looked up from germline, CDR1 is SGHKS and CDR2 is YYEKEE (reference sequence). This CDR3 comprises 16 residues. CDR3 sequence: CASSLDGDMEFEKLFF. CDR3 DNA sequence: TGTGCCAGCAGCTTGGACGGTGATATGGAGTTTGAAAAACTGTTTTTT.

This clone has just a few counts. The CDR3: CASSSTIAGANTGELFF. The DNA of the CDR3 is TGCGCCAGCAGCTCTACGATAGCGGGGGCGAACACCGGGGAGCTGTTTTTT. The chain is built from TRBV5-1 and TRBJ2-2, with 9 bases aligning to TRBD2. The ends lost 3 bases at V and 0 bases at J; junction bases unmatched: 6. The CDR3 covers 17 residues. Germline V gene data show CDR1 as SGHRS and CDR2 as YFSETQ.

The table lists this clone with a few counts. This chain joins TRBV27 and TRBJ2-1, with D hard to call. In germline, CDR1 is MNHEY, CDR2 SMNVEV (reference sequence). The germline V and J ends were trimmed by 0 bases and 5 bases, with 14 bases remaining between them. This CDR3 contains 16 residues. Here the CDR3 DNA reads TGTGCCAGCAGTTTATCGGTGTTAGCAGCCCACAATGAGCAGTTCTTC. Its translation is CASSLSVLAAHNEQFF.

The chain combines TRBV28 with TRBJ1-2; perhaps TRBD1 as D (6 bases). This CDR3 has 12 amino acids. V was shortened by 7 bases and J by 8 bases, with 14 bases between the two germline ends. CDR1 is MDHEN, CDR2 SYDVKM, per germline. The CDR3 sequence is CASTPPQGGYTF. In DNA form, the CDR3 reads TGTGCCAGCACCCCGCCCCAGGGGGGCTACACCTTC.

V usage is TRBV6-6 and J usage is TRBJ2-7; unclear D gene. Germline loops: CDR1 MNHNY, CDR2 SVGAGI (reference sequence). This CDR3 spans 14 amino acids. The ends were cut back, 3 bases at V and 4 bases at J, with 13 bases in the middle. CDR3 sequence (DNA): TGTGCCAGCAGTTATGACCTAGGTGCGTACGAGCAGTACTTC. This gives the protein CASSYDLGAYEQYF.

This rearrangement joins TRBV9 to TRBJ2-5, with D tentatively TRBD1 (5 bases). Germline V gene data show CDR1 as SGDLS and CDR2 as YYNGEE. The CDR3 length is 15 residues. V lost 2 bases and J 2 bases, leaving 13 bases between the germline ends. The CDR3 DNA is TGTGCCAGCAGCGTTGGACATGGGTCTCAAGAGACCCAGTACTTC. The encoded protein is CASSVGHGSQETQYF.

The chain has TRBV18 and TRBJ2-5; TRBD2 matches at 10 bases. CDR1 KGHSH and CDR2 LQKENI come from the germline V gene. The CDR3 has 17 residues. With 5 bases clipped from V and 1 base from J, the junction kept 10 bases outside the gene matches. CDR3 residues: CASSAALAGLSQETQYF. Written as DNA, the CDR3 is TGTGCCAGCTCAGCGGCACTAGCGGGGCTCTCCCAAGAGACCCAGTACTTC.

This chain connects TRBV28 to TRBJ2-2; the match to TRBD1 covers 8 bases. Germline V lookup: CDR1 MDHEN, CDR2 SYDVKM. This CDR3 is built from 15 residues. J was trimmed by 7 bases and V by 7 bases; bases with no gene match: 11. CDR3 sequence: CASTQGAGGFGELFF. The CDR3 region has the DNA TGTGCCAGCACTCAGGGGGCAGGGGGCTTCGGGGAGCTGTTTTTT.

This chain uses TRBV11-1 with TRBJ2-7; D might be TRBD1 (6 bases). V was trimmed by 1 base and J by 4 bases, leaving 14 bases between them. CDR1 SGHAT and CDR2 FQDESV come from the germline V gene (reference sequence). This CDR3 contains 15 residues. The CDR3 loop is CASSLEAGVRYEQYF. The CDR3 DNA reads TGTGCCAGCAGCTTAGAGGCAGGGGTGCGATACGAGCAGTACTTC. Full variable domain (outside the CDR3, taken from reference TRBV11-1 and TRBJ2-7): EAEVAQSPRYKITEKSQAVAFWCDPISGHATLYWYRQILGQGPELLVQFQDESVVDDSQLPKDRFSAERLKGVDSTLKIQPAELGDSAMYLCASSLEAGVRYEQYFGPGTRLTVT.

This chain joins TRBV20-1 and TRBJ2-7, with TRBD1 as a possible D gene (5 bases). V was shortened by 3 bases and J by 2 bases, with 23 bases between the two germline ends. Germline assignment: CDR1 DFQATT and CDR2 SNEGSKA (reference sequence). The CDR3 has 17 amino acids. The CDR3 DNA reads TGCAGTGCTAGTGCTAGGGGTAAGGGCGCAACTACCTACGAGCAGTACTTC. As protein: CSASARGKGATTYEQYF.